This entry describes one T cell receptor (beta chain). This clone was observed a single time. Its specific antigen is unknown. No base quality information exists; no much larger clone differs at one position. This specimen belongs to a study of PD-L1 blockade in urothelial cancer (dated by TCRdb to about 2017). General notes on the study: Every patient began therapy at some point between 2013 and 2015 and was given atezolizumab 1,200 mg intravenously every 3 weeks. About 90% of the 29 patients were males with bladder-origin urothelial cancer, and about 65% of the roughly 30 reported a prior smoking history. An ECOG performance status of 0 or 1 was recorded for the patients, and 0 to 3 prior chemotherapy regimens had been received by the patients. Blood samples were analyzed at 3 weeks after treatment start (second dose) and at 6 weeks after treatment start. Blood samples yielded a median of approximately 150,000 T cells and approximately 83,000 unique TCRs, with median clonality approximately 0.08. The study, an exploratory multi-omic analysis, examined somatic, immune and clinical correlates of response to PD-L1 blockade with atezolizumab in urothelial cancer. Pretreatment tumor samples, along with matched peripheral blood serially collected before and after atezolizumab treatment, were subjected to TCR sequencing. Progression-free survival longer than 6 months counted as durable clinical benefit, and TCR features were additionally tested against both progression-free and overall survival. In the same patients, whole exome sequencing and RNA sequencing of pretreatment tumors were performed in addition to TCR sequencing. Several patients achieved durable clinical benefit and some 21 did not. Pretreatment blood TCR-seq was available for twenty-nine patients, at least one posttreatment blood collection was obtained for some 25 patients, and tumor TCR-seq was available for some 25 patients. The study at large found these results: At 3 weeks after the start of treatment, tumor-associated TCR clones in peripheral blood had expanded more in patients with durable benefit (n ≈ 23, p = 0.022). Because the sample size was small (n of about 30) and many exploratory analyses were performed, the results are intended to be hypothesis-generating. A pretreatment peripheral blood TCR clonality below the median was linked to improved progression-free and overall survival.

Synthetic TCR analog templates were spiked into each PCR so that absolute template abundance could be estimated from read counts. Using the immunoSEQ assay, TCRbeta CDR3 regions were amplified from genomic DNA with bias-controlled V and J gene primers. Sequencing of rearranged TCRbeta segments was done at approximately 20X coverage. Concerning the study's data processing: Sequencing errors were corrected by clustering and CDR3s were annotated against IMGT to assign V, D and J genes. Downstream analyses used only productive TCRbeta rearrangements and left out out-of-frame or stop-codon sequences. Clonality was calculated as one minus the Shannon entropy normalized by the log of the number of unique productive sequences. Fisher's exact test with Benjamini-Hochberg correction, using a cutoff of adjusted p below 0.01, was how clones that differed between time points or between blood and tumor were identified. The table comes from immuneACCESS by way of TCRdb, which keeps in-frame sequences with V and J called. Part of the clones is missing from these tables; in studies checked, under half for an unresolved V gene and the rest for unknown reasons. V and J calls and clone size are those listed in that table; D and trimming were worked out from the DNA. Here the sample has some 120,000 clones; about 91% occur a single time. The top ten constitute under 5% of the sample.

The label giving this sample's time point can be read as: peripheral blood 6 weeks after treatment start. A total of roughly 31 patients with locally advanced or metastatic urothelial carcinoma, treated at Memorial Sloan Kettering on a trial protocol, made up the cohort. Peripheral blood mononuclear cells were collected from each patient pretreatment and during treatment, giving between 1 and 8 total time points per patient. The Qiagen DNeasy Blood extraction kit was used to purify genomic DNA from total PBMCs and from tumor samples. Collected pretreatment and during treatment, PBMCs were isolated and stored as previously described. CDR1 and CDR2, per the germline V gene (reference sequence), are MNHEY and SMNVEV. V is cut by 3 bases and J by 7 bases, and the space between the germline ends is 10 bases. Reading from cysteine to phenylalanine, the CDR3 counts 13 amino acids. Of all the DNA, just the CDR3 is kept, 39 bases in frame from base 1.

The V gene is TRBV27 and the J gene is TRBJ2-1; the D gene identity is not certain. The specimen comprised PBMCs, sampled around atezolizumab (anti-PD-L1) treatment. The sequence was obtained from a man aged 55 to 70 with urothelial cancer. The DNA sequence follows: TGTGCCAGCAGTTTTATGGAGCAGAATGAGCAGTTCTTC. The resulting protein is CASSFMEQNEQFF.